The clone carrying this T cell receptor (beta chain) appeared a single time. Its specificity is not known. The source of the sample is a study of early T cells in non-severe SARS-CoV-2 infection. Study-wide results and caveats: VDJdb matching, biased toward anti-spike CD8 responses, missed private and CD4 specificities.

Per germline, CDR1 SGHAT and CDR2 FQNNGV. This CDR3 has 14 amino acids. V was clipped by 4 bases and J by 0 bases, with 6 bases between them. The TCR library protocol was used to attach unique molecular identifiers. These identifiers were attached to individual cDNA molecules. MiXCR, applied by TCRdb to the 5' RACE reads, yields one record per CDR3 protein. The sample yields 100,000 to 120,000 distinct CDR3 sequences, 12% seen once. Sequenced sample: whole blood. The source is an adult who was a healthcare worker with PCR-confirmed SARS-CoV-2 infection or an uninfected control (not recorded which). This chain uses TRBV11-2 with TRBJ2-2; D is unresolved. Here the CDR3 reads CASSYNTNTGELFF. CDR3 in DNA: TGTGCCAGCAGCTATAACACGAACACCGGGGAGCTGTTTTTT.